A single sample gave rise to the 8 T cell receptor beta chains below, sequenced in a study of blood T cell repertoires in COVID-19 (dated by TCRdb to 2019 to 2021). Libraries were constructed by the immunoSEQ multiplex PCR assay. What TCRdb holds here is the immuneACCESS table cut down to in-frame rearrangements. Part of the clones is not present; checked against another copy, under half of the missing clones reflect an unresolved V gene, and the others are unexplained. In all, the sample holds about 75,000 clones, and 70% to 90% of those were seen once. The ten largest clones represent roughly 19% of the sample. Sequencing used peripheral blood. The source of these receptors is a human donor in a cohort sampled during active COVID-19.

The rearrangement joins TRBV28 to TRBJ2-1, with 7 bases fitting TRBD2. V gave up 3 bases and J gave up 14 bases; unmatched junction bases: 22. CDR3 size: 17 residues. Germline-derived CDR1 and CDR2 are MDHEN and SYDVKM. CDR3 nucleotides: TGTGCCAGCAGTTTTGGTGGGGGGGGACTCGGGGGTCTAGTGGAGTTCTTC. This sequence encodes CASSFGGGGLGGLVEFF.

This CDR3 is CASSKSGASSYEQYF. In nucleotides, the CDR3 is TGCGCCAGCAGTAAAAGCGGGGCCAGCTCCTACGAGCAGTACTTC. The V call is TRBV10-1, the J call TRBJ2-7, with 7 bases that match TRBD2. This CDR3 region has 15 residues. With 5 bases clipped from V and 0 bases from J, the junction kept 7 bases outside the gene matches. Germline V gene sequence: CDR1 WNHNN, CDR2 SYGVQD (reference sequence).

The chain combines TRBV5-6 with TRBJ2-6, with D uncertain. Germline CDR1 and CDR2: SGHDT and YYEEEE. Trimming took off 0 bases at V and 0 bases at J, with 10 bases between the two ends. The CDR3 extends over 17 amino acids. CDR3 in amino acids: CASSLVHLSSGANVLTF. In DNA form, the CDR3 reads TGTGCCAGCAGCTTGGTGCATCTCAGCTCTGGGGCCAACGTCCTGACTTTC.

V usage is TRBV3-1 (or the pseudogene TRBV3-2) and J usage is TRBJ1-3; the match to TRBD1 covers 7 bases. Germline V gives CDR1 LGHDT, CDR2 YNNKEL (reference sequence). The CDR3 has 14 amino acids. The V and J ends lost 7 bases and 2 bases, in that order; junction bases with no gene match: 5. The CDR3 DNA sequence: TGTGCCAGCACGTTAAGGGGGCCTGGAAACACCATATATTTT. It encodes CASTLRGPGNTIYF.

J is TRBJ1-5 and V is TRBV7-6; TRBD1 matches at 9 bases. CDR1 SGHVS and CDR2 FNYEAQ come from the germline V gene. The length of the CDR3 is 17 residues. V shed 1 base, J shed 5 bases, and the junction held 9 bases outside the gene matches. CDR3 in amino acids: CASSLDRGLTPDQPQHF. CDR3 DNA: TGTGCCAGCAGCTTAGACAGGGGGCTTACTCCGGATCAGCCCCAGCATTTT.

The sample holds a few counts of this clone. The gene calls are TRBV6-5 and TRBJ2-2; 11 nucleotides line up with TRBD1. Germline V gene data show CDR1 as MNHEY and CDR2 as SVGAGI. V trimming: 8 bases; J trimming: 6 bases; junction bases outside the gene matches: 8. The CDR3 extends over 15 amino acids. Here the CDR3 reads CASFTGTGGPGELFF. Written as DNA, the CDR3 is TGTGCCAGCTTTACCGGGACAGGGGGACCCGGGGAGCTGTTTTTT.

This chain joins TRBV24-1 and TRBJ1-5, with TRBD1 matching 7 bases. V trimming: 5 bases; J trimming: 3 bases; junction bases outside the gene matches: 6. CDR3 length equals 15 residues. CDR1 KGHDR and CDR2 SFDVKD come from the germline V gene. This CDR3 is CATSAQGGANQPQHF. In DNA form, the CDR3 reads TGTGCCACCAGTGCCCAAGGGGGCGCCAATCAGCCCCAGCATTTT.

The chain couples TRBV30 to TRBJ1-5; 9 bases are a match to TRBD1. V dropped 4 bases and J dropped 0; count of bases not matched to a gene: 4. Germline values: CDR1 GTSNPN, CDR2 SVGIG (reference sequence). CDR3 length: 15 amino acids. The CDR3 spells CAWMRDRDSNQPQHF. CDR3 coding DNA: TGTGCCTGGATGCGGGACAGGGATAGCAATCAGCCCCAGCATTTT.